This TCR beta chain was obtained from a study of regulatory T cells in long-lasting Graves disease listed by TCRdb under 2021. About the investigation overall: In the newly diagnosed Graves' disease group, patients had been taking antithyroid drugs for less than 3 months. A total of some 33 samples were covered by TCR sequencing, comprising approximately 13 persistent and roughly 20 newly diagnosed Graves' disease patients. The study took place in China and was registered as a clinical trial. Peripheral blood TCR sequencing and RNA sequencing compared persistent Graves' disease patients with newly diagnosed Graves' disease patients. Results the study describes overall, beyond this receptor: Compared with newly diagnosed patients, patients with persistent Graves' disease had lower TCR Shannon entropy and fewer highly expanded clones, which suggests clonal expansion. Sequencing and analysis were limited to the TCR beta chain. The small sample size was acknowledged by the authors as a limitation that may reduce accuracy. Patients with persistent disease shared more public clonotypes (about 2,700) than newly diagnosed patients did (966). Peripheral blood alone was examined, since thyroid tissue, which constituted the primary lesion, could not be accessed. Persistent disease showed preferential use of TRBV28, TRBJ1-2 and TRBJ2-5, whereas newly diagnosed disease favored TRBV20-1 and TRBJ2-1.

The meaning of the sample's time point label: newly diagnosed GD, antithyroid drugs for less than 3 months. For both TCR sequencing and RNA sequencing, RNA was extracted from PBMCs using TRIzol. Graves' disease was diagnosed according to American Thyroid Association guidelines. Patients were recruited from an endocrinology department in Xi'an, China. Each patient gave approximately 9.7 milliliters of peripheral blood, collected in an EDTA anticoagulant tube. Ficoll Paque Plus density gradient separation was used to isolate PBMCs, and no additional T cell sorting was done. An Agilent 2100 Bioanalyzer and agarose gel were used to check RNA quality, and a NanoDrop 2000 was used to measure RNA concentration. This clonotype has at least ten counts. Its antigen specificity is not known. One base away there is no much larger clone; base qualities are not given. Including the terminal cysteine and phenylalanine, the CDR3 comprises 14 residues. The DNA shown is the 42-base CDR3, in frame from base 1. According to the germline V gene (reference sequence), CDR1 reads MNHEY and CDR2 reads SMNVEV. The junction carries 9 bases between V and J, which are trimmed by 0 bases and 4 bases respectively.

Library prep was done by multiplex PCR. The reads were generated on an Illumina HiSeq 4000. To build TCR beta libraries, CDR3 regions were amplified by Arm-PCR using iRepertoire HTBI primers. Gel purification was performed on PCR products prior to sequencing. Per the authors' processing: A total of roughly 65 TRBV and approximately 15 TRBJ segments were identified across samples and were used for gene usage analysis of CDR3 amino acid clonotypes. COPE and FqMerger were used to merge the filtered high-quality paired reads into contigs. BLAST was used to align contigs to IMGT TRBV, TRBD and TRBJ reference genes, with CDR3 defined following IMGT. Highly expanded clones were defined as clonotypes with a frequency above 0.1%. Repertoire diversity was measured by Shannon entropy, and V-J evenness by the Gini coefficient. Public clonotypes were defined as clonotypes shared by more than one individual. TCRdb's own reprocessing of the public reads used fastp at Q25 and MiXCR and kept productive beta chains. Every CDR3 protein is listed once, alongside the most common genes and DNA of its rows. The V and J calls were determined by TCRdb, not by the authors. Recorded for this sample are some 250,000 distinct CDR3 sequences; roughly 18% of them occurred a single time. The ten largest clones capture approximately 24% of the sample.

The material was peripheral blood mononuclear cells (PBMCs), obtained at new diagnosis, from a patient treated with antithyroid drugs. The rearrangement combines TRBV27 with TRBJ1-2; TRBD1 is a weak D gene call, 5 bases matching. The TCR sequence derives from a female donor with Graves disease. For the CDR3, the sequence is CASSLSLTGYGYTF. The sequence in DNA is TGTGCCAGCAGTTTATCGCTAACAGGCTATGGCTACACCTTC.